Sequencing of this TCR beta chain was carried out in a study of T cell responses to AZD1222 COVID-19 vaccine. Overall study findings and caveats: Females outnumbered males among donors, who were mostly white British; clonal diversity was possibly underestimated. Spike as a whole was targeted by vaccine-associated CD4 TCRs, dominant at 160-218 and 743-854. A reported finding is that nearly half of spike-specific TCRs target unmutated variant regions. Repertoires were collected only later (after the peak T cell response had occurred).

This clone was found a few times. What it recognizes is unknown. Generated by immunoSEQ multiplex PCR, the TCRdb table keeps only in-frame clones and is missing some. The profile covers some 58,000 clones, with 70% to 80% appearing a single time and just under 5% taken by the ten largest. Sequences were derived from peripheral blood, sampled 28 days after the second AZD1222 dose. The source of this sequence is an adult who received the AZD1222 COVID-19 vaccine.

This CDR3 is CASSQGGANGELFF. CDR3 nucleotide sequence: TGTGCCAGTAGCCAGGGGGGAGCAAACGGGGAGCTGTTTTTT. The V call is TRBV19, the J call TRBJ2-2; D perhaps matches TRBD1 (7 bases). V was clipped by 6 bases and J by 7 bases, with 15 bases between them. This CDR3 contains 14 residues. The germline CDR1 and CDR2 sequences are LNHDA and SQIVND (reference sequence).